Sequencing of this T cell receptor beta chain was carried out in a study of cytomegalovirus exposure and HLA in healthy donors (dated by TCRdb to 2016 to 2017). Regarding the research as a whole: According to a later analysis, the roughly 130 validation repertoires were produced on the same platform as the 666 repertoires of the first cohort. To predict cytomegalovirus infection status, the study brought together high-throughput TCR immunosequencing, statistical association of individual TCRs with disease status, and machine learning. Besides the first cohort of roughly 640 subjects, a separate validation cohort made up of 120 different subjects was used. The study aimed to test whether cataloging public T cell receptors could reveal signatures of past pathogen exposure. What the research found in general, with its limitations: The classifier was reported to diagnose cytomegalovirus status with high specificity and sensitivity in both the original cohort and the validation cohort. Subsequent analysis determined that TCRs grouped into clusters in the first cohort also showed a tendency toward co-occurrence across the 120 validation repertoires, and approximately 93% of cluster scores exceeded 0. A total of about 150 TCR beta chains were listed by the study as associated with cytomegalovirus. Most TCR sequences were observed very rarely across donors, whereas some public TCRs were present in many individuals. In vitro tests confirmed that three of the cytomegalovirus-associated TCR beta chains recognize cytomegalovirus antigens. A later analysis had no HLA typing for the validation cohort, so co-occurrence there was scored across all 120 or so repertoires. The authors suggested that the approach could potentially be generalized to other disease states and immunological phenotypes.

The germline V gene yields MNHNS for CDR1 and SASEGT for CDR2. Trimming costs V 7 bases and J 1 base, and their ends lie 13 bases apart. The CDR3 sequence holds 14 residues, the cysteine and phenylalanine included. Just the 42-base CDR3 DNA is kept, in frame starting at base 1. This clone was seen a single time. The target of this receptor is not known. The record has no base qualities; no much larger clone is one base away. Receptor libraries were prepared by the immunoSEQ multiplex PCR assay. The original pipeline was this. A statistical classification framework was built to diagnose cytomegalovirus status from the catalog of TCR beta chain sequences. The table comes from immuneACCESS by way of TCRdb, which keeps in-frame sequences with V and J called. Part of the clones is missing from these tables; in studies checked, under half for an unresolved V gene and the rest for unknown reasons. V and J calls and clone size are those listed in that table; D and trimming were worked out from the DNA. The sample contains roughly 56,000 clones, 75% to 95% of them found a single time. The ten largest clones add up to 2.2% of the sample.

The donors belonged to the validation cohort of around 110 subjects, which was separate from the 666-subject first cohort. The TCR was taken from a woman aged 25 to 39 in good health and CMV-seronegative. The sequenced sample was PBMCs. The chain employs TRBV6-1 and TRBJ1-1, and possibly TRBD1, on 5 matching bases. The encoded CDR3 is CASTKTESNTEAFF. The DNA reads as follows: TGTGCCAGCACTAAGACAGAATCGAACACTGAAGCTTTCTTT.